The TCR beta chain described here comes from a study of cytomegalovirus exposure and HLA in healthy donors. Study-wide results and caveats: CMV antigen specificity of a few CMV-associated chains was confirmed in vitro. Later analysis indicated greater clonal expansion among HLA-associated TCR beta chains than among equally common other chains. A missense variant in DCLRE1C was later tied to TCR beta V- and J-gene trimming. Later analysis showed most CMV-associated TCR beta chains appearing HLA-restricted.

The PCR was carried out with 60 Vbeta primers and 13 Jbeta primers. Repertoires were generated with immunoSEQ multiplex PCR, while TCRdb's copy carries only in-frame clones and drops some. Of roughly 72,000 clones listed, around three quarters are singletons. As concerns this clone: Its antigen remains unknown.

This TCR derives from a woman between 40 and 50 years old in good health and CMV-seropositive. Sequencing was carried out using PBMCs.

This CDR3 is CASSPGGPNTEAFF. For the CDR3, the DNA is TGTGCCAGCTCACCCGGGGGACCTAACACTGAAGCTTTCTTT. The chain has TRBV18 and TRBJ1-1, with D tentatively TRBD1 (5 bases). The germline gives CDR1 KGHSH, CDR2 LQKENI. Between the trimmed V and J ends, which lost 3 bases and 2 bases, there was a span of 10 bases. The length of the CDR3 is 14 residues.